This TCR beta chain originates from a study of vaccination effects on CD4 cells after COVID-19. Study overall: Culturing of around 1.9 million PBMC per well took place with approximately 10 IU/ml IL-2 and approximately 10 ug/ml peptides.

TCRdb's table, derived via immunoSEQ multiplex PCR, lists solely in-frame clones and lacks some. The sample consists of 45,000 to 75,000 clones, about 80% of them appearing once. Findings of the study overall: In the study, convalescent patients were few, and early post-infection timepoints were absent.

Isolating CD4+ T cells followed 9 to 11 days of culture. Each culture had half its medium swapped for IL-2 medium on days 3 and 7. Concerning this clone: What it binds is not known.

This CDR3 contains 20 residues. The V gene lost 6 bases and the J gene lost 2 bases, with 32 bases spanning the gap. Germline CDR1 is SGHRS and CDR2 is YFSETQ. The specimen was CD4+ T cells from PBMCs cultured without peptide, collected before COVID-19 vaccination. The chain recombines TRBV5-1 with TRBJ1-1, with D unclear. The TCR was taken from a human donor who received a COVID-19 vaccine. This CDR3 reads CASTRSRGDRNPEFNTEAFF. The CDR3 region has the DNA TGCGCCAGCACCAGGAGTCGCGGGGATAGAAACCCCGAATTTAACACTGAAGCTTTCTTT.